The 13 T cell receptor beta chains below were found in one sample sequenced in a study of identical twins. MiXCR, applied by TCRdb to the 5' RACE reads, yields one record per CDR3 protein. The table records 500,000 to 700,000 distinct CDR3 sequences, 7% to 7.5% of them present only once. This sample was also put to use in a study of yellow fever vaccine responses in identical twins.

Source material: PBMCs. The receptors stem from a woman in her late teens or twenties in good health.

The gene calls are TRBV24-1 and TRBJ2-1; 7 bases match TRBD1. The CDR3 totals 16 residues. Germline assignment: CDR1 KGHDR and CDR2 SFDVKD. The V and J ends lost 2 bases and 2 bases, in that order; junction bases with no gene match: 5. This CDR3 reads CATSDSRGLAYNEQFF. In DNA form, the CDR3 reads TGTGCCACCAGTGATTCGAGGGGGCTCGCCTACAATGAGCAGTTCTTC.

V gene TRBV25-1 combines with J gene TRBJ2-1; 7 positions agree with TRBD1. The germline CDR1 and CDR2 sequences are MGHDK and SYGVNS. V lost 6 bases, J lost 4 bases, and 12 bases stayed unmatched. The CDR3 length is 16 residues. CDR3 protein: CASSPITGTDYNEQFF. In DNA, the CDR3 is TGTGCCAGCAGCCCAATTACCGGGACAGATTACAATGAGCAGTTCTTC.

This clonotype was seen many times. This chain joins TRBV7-8 and TRBJ2-1, with D possibly TRBD1 on 5 matching bases. Per the germline V gene, CDR1 is SGHVS and CDR2 is FQNEAQ. Trimming pared 6 bases from V and 5 bases from J, leaving 14 bases between. The CDR3 consists of 14 residues. CDR3: CASRTGAGDNEQFF. The DNA of the CDR3 is TGTGCCAGCAGAACAGGCGCAGGCGACAATGAGCAGTTCTTC.

This clonotype was found many times. The V gene is TRBV5-1, the J gene TRBJ1-6, with 7 bases fitting TRBD1. The CDR3 sequence is 16 residues long. From germline, CDR1 is SGHRS and CDR2 YFSETQ. V lost 0 bases to trimming and J lost 10 bases; unmatched junction nucleotides: 10. CDR3 region: CASSLEGTALRSPLHF. DNA for the CDR3: TGCGCCAGCAGCTTGGAAGGGACAGCTCTTCGGTCACCCCTCCACTTT. The entire variable domain, with the rest obtained from reference TRBV5-1 and TRBJ1-6, is as follows: KAGVTQTPRYLIKTRGQQVTLSCSPISGHRSVSWYQQTPGQGLQFLFEYFSETQRNKGNFPGRFSGRQFSNSRSEMNVSTLELGDSALYLCASSLEGTALRSPLHFGNGTRLTVT.

Many counts were recorded for this clonotype. The V gene is TRBV6-1, the J gene TRBJ2-1; 8 bases match TRBD1. CDR1 is MNHNS, CDR2 SASEGT, per germline. J was trimmed by 9 bases and V by 2 bases; bases with no gene match: 3. The CDR3 length is 13 residues. CDR3 DNA sequence: TGTGCCAGCAGTGAACACAGGGGGGCTGAGCAGTTCTTC. Protein: CASSEHRGAEQFF.

The rearrangement uses TRBV12-3 or TRBV12-4 and TRBJ2-1; 8 nucleotides line up with TRBD2. The CDR3 is made up of 15 amino acids. Unmatched junction bases numbered 4, after V lost 2 bases and J lost 4 bases. CDR3 nucleotides: TGTGCCAGCAGTTTACCGGGAGGGCCTTACAATGAGCAGTTCTTC. It codes for CASSLPGGPYNEQFF.

This clonotype appeared many times. V and J are TRBV4-1 and TRBJ2-1; 8 bases line up with TRBD2. Germline-derived CDR1 and CDR2 are MGHRA and YSYEKL. The CDR3 has 16 amino acids. Losses at the gene ends were 3 bases for V and 9 bases for J; bases not matched to a gene: 13. DNA for the CDR3: TGCGCCAGCAGCCACCCAGCGGGAGTTTTTTCTGGTGAGCAGTTCTTC. Translating it yields CASSHPAGVFSGEQFF.

There are many counts of this clonotype. J is TRBJ1-5 and V is TRBV6-5, with no clear D. Germline V gives CDR1 MNHEY, CDR2 SVGAGI. Trimming shortened V by 8 bases and J by 0 bases, and 17 bases separated the two germline ends. This CDR3 comprises 16 residues. CDR3 nucleotide sequence: TGTGCCAGCGTTTTCGGATGGGCCGATAGCAATCAGCCCCAGCATTTT. Protein sequence: CASVFGWADSNQPQHF.

DNA of the CDR3: TGTGCCAGCAGCTTGGACAGGGAACAAGAGACCCAGTACTTC. Translating gives CASSLDREQETQYF. This chain joins TRBV7-9 and TRBJ2-5, with TRBD1 identical over 8 bases. Germline V CDR1 and CDR2: SEHNR, FQNEAQ (reference sequence). The CDR3 has 14 residues. V lost 3 bases, J lost 2 bases, and 2 bases stayed unmatched.

The V and J genes are TRBV5-5 and TRBJ1-1; a weak D match, TRBD1 (5 bases). CDR3 length: 14 amino acids. CDR1 is SGHKS, CDR2 YYEKEE, per germline (reference sequence). The V end was cut by 9 bases, the J end by 6 bases, with 21 bases between. CDR3 in amino acids: CATGGDLGRAEAFF. DNA for the CDR3: TGTGCCACCGGGGGAGACTTGGGGCGGGCTGAAGCTTTCTTT. Looking up the rest from reference TRBV5-5 and TRBJ1-1 gives the full variable domain: DAGVTQSPTHLIKTRGQQVTLRCSPISGHKSVSWYQQVLGQGPQFIFQYYEKEERGRGNFPDRFSARQFPNYSSELNVNALLLGDSALYLCATGGDLGRAEAFFGQGTRLTVV.

This clonotype was seen repeatedly, ten times or more. The chain links TRBV6-1 to TRBJ1-6; D is perhaps TRBD1 (6 bases). There are 13 residues in the CDR3. V dropped 3 bases and J dropped 8 bases, with 8 bases sitting between them. CDR1 and CDR2 (germline): MNHNS, SASEGT. The CDR3 here is CASSDRTDSPLHF. The CDR3 DNA is TGTGCCAGCAGTGACCGGACAGATTCACCCCTCCACTTT.

Many counts were recorded for this clonotype. The CDR3 nucleotides are TGTGCCAGCAGTACAGGGGGCTCGAACACCATATATTTT. Translated, it gives CASSTGGSNTIYF. The rearrangement joins TRBV12-3 or TRBV12-4 to TRBJ1-3, with 9 bases aligning to TRBD1. The CDR3 has 13 residues. V shed 5 bases, J shed 7 bases, and the junction held 3 bases outside the gene matches.

This clonotype was found a few times. This chain uses TRBV7-9 with TRBJ2-7, with D unclear. This CDR3 is 13 amino acids long. Trimming left V 4 bases short and J 0 bases short, with 7 bases between. CDR1 is SEHNR and CDR2 is FQNEAQ in the germline V gene (reference sequence). The CDR3 is CASSSSTSYEQYV. DNA for the CDR3: TGTGCCAGCAGCTCATCCACCTCCTACGAGCAGTACGTC.